The clone carrying this TCR beta chain has at least ten counts. As yet, its antigen is unknown. The data belong to a study of T cells after posttransplantation cyclophosphamide. The study, taken as a whole, reports: Donor CD8+ memory clones often dominated recipient blood repertoires at later times. Blood and skin or GI T cell repertoires showed limited TRB overlap.

CDR1 and CDR2 (germline): MGHRA, YSYEKL. Losses at the gene ends were 5 bases for V and 7 bases for J; bases not matched to a gene: 21. CDR3 length: 18 residues. Assay: immunoSEQ multiplex PCR; the TCRdb copy retains only in-frame clones and omits some. The sample gives tens of thousands of clones, none seen only once, and the top ten clones hold approximately 6.4%. This TCR was recovered from a woman aged 50 to 60 in good health and a related stem cell transplant donor. The chain joins TRBV4-1 to TRBJ2-7; the match to TRBD2 covers 9 bases. Source material: PBMCs. For the CDR3, the DNA is TGCGCCAGCAGCTCCCCAGGCATGGTGCTAGCGGGACGGGATGAGCAGTACTTC. Its protein product is CASSSPGMVLAGRDEQYF.